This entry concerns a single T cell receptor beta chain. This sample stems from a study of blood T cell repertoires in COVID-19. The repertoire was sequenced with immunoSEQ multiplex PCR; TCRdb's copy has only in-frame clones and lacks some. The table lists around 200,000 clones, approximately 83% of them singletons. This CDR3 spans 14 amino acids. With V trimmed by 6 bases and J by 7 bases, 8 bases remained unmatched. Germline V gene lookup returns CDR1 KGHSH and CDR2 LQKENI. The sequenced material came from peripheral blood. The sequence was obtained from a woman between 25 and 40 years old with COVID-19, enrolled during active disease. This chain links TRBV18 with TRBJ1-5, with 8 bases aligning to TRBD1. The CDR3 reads CASSRGQAEQPQHF. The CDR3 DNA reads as TGTGCCAGCTCGCGGGGACAGGCTGAACAGCCCCAGCATTTT.